This T cell receptor (beta chain) was documented in a study of shared clonotypes between healthy human individuals. Study as a whole: Donor composition was a couple of women and three men, aged 18 to 49.

Study-wide points: Clonotype sharing among donors, it was expected, would be affected by sequencing depth. Memory subsets had estimated richness that was generally smaller than that of naive subsets. Specimens sampled were limited to blood, with tissue repertoires likely differing.

As to this clone: Antigen: not known.

Method: immunoSEQ multiplex PCR; TCRdb's copy keeps in-frame clones and lacks some. The data show about a million clones, roughly 75% seen once. CDR1 is SGDLS and CDR2 is YYNGEE in the germline V gene. This CDR3 comprises 15 residues. The V segment lost 4 bases and the J segment 1 base; nucleotides outside the gene matches: 3. The origin of this receptor is a man in his late teens or twenties in good health. Sequenced: memory CD4+ T cells sorted from blood. The subset: CD45RA-negative fraction. The V and J genes are TRBV9 and TRBJ2-1; 9 nucleotides agree with TRBD2. Written as DNA, the CDR3 is TGTGCCAGCAGCAGACTAGCGGAATCCTACAATGAGCAGTTCTTC. Its protein is CASSRLAESYNEQFF.